This T cell receptor beta chain was sequenced in a study of blood T cell repertoires in COVID-19. Study-level background: The United States, Italy and Spain provided the acute and convalescent COVID-19 samples. The cDNA or gDNA used as material had been derived from T cells, B-cell-depleted T cells, or PBMCs.

As processed by the authors: How many nucleated cells were present was estimated from reference gene primer amplification. Data came from immunoSEQ multiplex PCR; TCRdb stores just in-frame clones and leaves some out. D and trimming come from the DNA, and the V and J calls and clone size come from that table. This table has 300,000 or so clones, roughly nine tenths appearing once. Germline CDR1 SNHLY, CDR2 FYNNEI. The CDR3 is 12 residues long. V was shortened by 5 bases and J by 3 bases, with 8 bases between the two germline ends. Sequenced material: peripheral blood. The chain is built from TRBV2 and TRBJ2-7; no clear D. The TCR comes from a man between 18 and 29 years old who had recovered from COVID-19. This CDR3 reads CASSLDSYEQYF. CDR3 bases: TGTGCCAGCAGTCTCGATAGCTACGAGCAGTACTTC. Drawing the rest from reference TRBV2 and TRBJ2-7, the complete variable domain is EPEVTQTPSHQVTQMGQEVILRCVPISNHLYFYWYRQILGQKVEFLVSFYNNEISEKSEIFDDQFSVERPDGSNFTLKIRSTKLEDSAMYFCASSLDSYEQYFGPGTRLTVT.